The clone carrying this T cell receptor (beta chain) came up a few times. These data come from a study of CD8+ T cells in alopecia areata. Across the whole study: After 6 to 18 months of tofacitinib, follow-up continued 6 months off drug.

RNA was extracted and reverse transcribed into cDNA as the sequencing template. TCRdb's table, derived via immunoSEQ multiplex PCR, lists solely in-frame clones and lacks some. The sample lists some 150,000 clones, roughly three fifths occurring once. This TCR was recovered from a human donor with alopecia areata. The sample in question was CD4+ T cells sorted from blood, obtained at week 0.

The CDR3 nucleotides are TGTGCCACCAGTTACGGACAGGGAGGCTATGGCTACACCTTC. Protein product: CATSYGQGGYGYTF. V is TRBV15 and J is TRBJ1-2; 8 bases agree with TRBD1. The CDR3 covers 14 residues. J lost 4 bases, V lost 6 bases, and 7 bases had no gene match. Per germline, CDR1 LNHNV and CDR2 YYDKDF (reference sequence).